Listed below are T cell receptor beta chains from one sample, sequenced in a study of T cell repertoires in cytomegalovirus infection. From the reads, TCRdb called clonotypes with MiXCR, one entry per CDR3 protein. The top ten hold roughly 79% of the sample, which has some 68,000 distinct CDR3 sequences, approximately 24% seen once. For these receptors, no antigen is known. Material: PBMCs, sequenced either directly or after in vitro stimulation (not recorded which). The source of these receptors is a human donor in good health (CMV status not recorded). Some clones in this sample may be carry-over from other donors' samples. CDR3s include the opening cysteine and the closing phenylalanine or tryptophan. The D gene is left open where the match is weak. Some rows have no size entry. The others give once, few or many, or a class for an expanded clone.

j_call | clone_size | v_call | d_call | cdr3_aa | cdr3_nt
TRBJ2-7 | . | TRBV28 | TRBD2 | CASSLSGTSGSYEQYF | TGTGCCAGCAGTTTATCCGGGACTAGCGGGAGTTACGAGCAGTACTTC
TRBJ2-1 | few | TRBV20-1 | TRBD2 | CSASQEGAGVGNEQFF | TGCAGTGCTAGCCAAGAGGGTGCGGGAGTTGGAAATGAGCAGTTCTTC
TRBJ2-7 | . | TRBV24-1 | . | CATSDPGLPQYF | TGTGCCACCAGTGATCCCGGACTACCACAGTACTTC
TRBJ2-3 | . | TRBV29-1 | TRBD2 | CSVELAGGADTQYF | TGCAGCGTTGAATTAGCGGGAGGGGCAGATACGCAGTATTTT
TRBJ1-2 | . | TRBV25-1 | . | CATQELDDRAYGYTF | TGTGCCACCCAGGAGCTGGACGACAGAGCTTATGGCTACACCTTC
TRBJ1-1 | many | TRBV12-3/TRBV12-4 | . | CASSPGVKNEAFF | TGTGCCAGCAGTCCAGGGGTAAAAAATGAAGCTTTCTTT
TRBJ1-5 | . | TRBV20-1 | TRBD1 | CSADREGDQPQHF | TGCAGTGCTGACAGGGAAGGAGACCAGCCCCAGCATTTT
TRBJ2-1 | . | TRBV27 | TRBD2 | CASSLVAGGPVEQFF | TGTGCCAGCAGTTTGGTTGCGGGAGGGCCGGTTGAGCAGTTCTTC
TRBJ1-2 | many | TRBV7-2 | TRBD1 | CASSQTGSYGYTF | TGTGCCAGCAGCCAGACAGGGAGCTATGGCTACACCTTC
TRBJ1-1 | . | TRBV6-2/TRBV6-3 | TRBD1 | CASLPPDRGRGTEAFF | TGTGCCAGCTTACCTCCCGACAGGGGGCGAGGCACTGAAGCTTTCTTT
TRBJ1-1 | . | TRBV6-6 | . | CASRPLIEAFF | TGTGCCAGCAGACCTCTAATTGAAGCTTTCTTT
TRBJ1-6 | . | TRBV7-2 | . | CASSLSPNSPLHF | TGTGCCAGCAGCTTATCTCCTAATTCACCCCTCCACTTT
TRBJ1-5 | many | TRBV6-1 | . | CASSEGRTDNQPQHF | TGTGCCAGCAGTGAAGGGAGAACAGACAATCAGCCCCAGCATTTT
TRBJ2-3 | few | TRBV15 | . | CATSAQAGDTQYF | TGTGCCACCAGCGCACAAGCTGGAGATACGCAGTATTTT
TRBJ1-1 | . | TRBV5-4 | TRBD1 | CASSSDRGDTEAFF | TGTGCCAGCAGCTCGGACAGGGGGGACACTGAAGCTTTCTTT
TRBJ2-1 | . | TRBV3-1 | . | CASSQDGREQFF | TGTGCCAGCAGCCAAGATGGACGAGAGCAGTTCTTC